The entry below describes one TCR beta chain. Its antigen is as yet unknown. This entry belongs to a study of OX40 agonist ivuxolimab in advanced cancers. Study-level results: In a subset of nonresponders, normalized T-cell clonal expansion was also low. Clonal expansion from baseline to week 6 occurred in both CD4+ and CD8+ T cells. In CD8+ T cells, expanded clones were on average more numerous than in CD4+.

The CDR3 covers 14 residues. CDR1 is MDHEN, CDR2 SYDVKM, per germline. V dropped 8 bases and J dropped 3; count of bases not matched to a gene: 8. Autoimmune disease history or systemic immunosuppression barred patients. Clones were sequenced by immunoSEQ multiplex PCR, and TCRdb holds only the in-frame ones, with some missing. The sample comprises about 12,000 clones, roughly three quarters of which are singletons, and over 12% rests with the top ten. The chain has TRBV28 and TRBJ2-7, with 9 bases fitting TRBD1. The sequence derives from an adult with an advanced solid tumor such as melanoma, head and neck, liver or kidney cancer. The sequenced sample was CD4+ or CD8+ T cells sorted from blood, obtained in a trial of the OX40 agonist ivuxolimab. Here the CDR3 DNA reads TGTGCCAGCCCCCCGGGACAGGGCGTCTACGAGCAGTACTTC. Translating it yields CASPPGQGVYEQYF. Looking up the rest from reference TRBV28 and TRBJ2-7 gives the full variable domain: DVKVTQSSRYLVKRTGEKVFLECVQDMDHENMFWYRQDPGLGLRLIYFSYDVKMKEKGDIPEGYSVSREKKERFSLILESASTNQTSMYLCASPPGQGVYEQYFGPGTRLTVT.